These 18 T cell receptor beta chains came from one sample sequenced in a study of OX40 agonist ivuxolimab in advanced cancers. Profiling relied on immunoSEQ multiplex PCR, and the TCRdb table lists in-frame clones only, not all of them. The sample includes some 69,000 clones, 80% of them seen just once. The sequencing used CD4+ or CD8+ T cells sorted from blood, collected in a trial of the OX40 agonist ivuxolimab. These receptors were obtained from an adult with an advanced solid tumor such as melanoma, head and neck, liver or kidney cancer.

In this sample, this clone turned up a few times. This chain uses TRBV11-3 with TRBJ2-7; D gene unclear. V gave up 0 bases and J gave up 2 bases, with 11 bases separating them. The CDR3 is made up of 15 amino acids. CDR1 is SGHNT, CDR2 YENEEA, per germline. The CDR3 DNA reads TGTGCCAGCAGCTTAGATTATGGGAATCCCTACGAGCAGTACTTC. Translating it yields CASSLDYGNPYEQYF.

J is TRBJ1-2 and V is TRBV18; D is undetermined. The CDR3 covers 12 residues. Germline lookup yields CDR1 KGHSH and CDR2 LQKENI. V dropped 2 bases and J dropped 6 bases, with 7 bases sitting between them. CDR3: CASSPNKNGYTF. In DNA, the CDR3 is TGTGCCAGCTCACCAAACAAGAATGGCTACACCTTC.

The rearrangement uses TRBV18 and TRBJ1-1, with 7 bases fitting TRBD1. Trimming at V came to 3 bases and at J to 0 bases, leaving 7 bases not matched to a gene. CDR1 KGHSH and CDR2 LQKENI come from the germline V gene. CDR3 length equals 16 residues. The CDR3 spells CASSPYETGMNTEAFF. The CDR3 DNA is TGTGCCAGCTCACCCTATGAGACAGGGATGAACACTGAAGCTTTCTTT.

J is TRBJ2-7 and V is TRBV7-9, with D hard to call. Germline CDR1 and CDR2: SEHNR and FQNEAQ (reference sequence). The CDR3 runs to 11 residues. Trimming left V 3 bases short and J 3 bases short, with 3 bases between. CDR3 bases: TGTGCCAGCAGCTTGGACTACGAGCAGTACTTC. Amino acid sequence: CASSLDYEQYF.

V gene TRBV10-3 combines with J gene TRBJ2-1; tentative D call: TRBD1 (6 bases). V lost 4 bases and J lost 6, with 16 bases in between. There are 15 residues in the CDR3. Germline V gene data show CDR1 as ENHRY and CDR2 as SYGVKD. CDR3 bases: TGTGCCATCAGTGGCAGGGGACCCCGACCCAATGAGCAGTTCTTC. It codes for CAISGRGPRPNEQFF.

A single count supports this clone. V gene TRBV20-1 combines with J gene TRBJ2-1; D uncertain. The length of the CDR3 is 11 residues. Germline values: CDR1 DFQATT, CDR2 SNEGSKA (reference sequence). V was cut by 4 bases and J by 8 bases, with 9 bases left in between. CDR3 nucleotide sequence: TGCAGTGCTACTCCAGAAGATGAGCAGTTCTTC. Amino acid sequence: CSATPEDEQFF.

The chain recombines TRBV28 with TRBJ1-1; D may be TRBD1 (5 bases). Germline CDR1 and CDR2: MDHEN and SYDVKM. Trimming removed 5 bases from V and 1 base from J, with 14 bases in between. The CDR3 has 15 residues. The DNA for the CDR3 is TGTGCCAGCAGTATGCCGGGACTGCAGAACACTGAAGCTTTCTTT. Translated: CASSMPGLQNTEAFF.

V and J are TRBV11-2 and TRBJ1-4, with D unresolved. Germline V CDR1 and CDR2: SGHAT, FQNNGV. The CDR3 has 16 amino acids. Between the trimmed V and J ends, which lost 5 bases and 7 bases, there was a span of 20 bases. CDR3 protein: CASSPTRVGGGEKLFF. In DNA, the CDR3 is TGTGCCAGCAGCCCAACACGGGTGGGAGGCGGTGAAAAACTGTTTTTT.

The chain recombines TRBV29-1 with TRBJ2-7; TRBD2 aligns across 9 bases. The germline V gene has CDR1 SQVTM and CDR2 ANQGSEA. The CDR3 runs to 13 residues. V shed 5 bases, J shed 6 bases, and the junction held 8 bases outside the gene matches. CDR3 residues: CSVQPGLAGEQYF. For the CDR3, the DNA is TGCAGCGTTCAGCCGGGACTAGCAGGCGAGCAGTACTTC.

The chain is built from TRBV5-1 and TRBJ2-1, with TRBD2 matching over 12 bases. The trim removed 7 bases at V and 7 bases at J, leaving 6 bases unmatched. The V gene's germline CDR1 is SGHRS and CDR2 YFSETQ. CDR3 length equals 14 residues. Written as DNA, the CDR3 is TGCGCCAGCGCCGGACTAGCGGGGACTAATGAGCAGTTCTTC. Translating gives CASAGLAGTNEQFF. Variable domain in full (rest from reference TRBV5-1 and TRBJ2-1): KAGVTQTPRYLIKTRGQQVTLSCSPISGHRSVSWYQQTPGQGLQFLFEYFSETQRNKGNFPGRFSGRQFSNSRSEMNVSTLELGDSALYLCASAGLAGTNEQFFGPGTRLTVL.

The CDR3 coding sequence is TGTGCCAGCAGCTCGGGTCGAACCTATAATTCACCCCTCCACTTT. Translating it yields CASSSGRTYNSPLHF. This chain joins TRBV11-2 and TRBJ1-6; no firm D call. This CDR3 is built from 15 residues. With 4 bases removed from V and 2 bases from J, the gap between germline ends came to 9 bases. Germline V lookup: CDR1 SGHAT, CDR2 FQNNGV.

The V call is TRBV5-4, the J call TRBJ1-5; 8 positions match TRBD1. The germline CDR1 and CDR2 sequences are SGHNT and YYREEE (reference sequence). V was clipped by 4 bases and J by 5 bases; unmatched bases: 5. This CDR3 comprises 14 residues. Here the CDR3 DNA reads TGTGCCAGCAGCCAGGACAGGGCTGATCAGCCCCAGCATTTT. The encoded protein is CASSQDRADQPQHF.

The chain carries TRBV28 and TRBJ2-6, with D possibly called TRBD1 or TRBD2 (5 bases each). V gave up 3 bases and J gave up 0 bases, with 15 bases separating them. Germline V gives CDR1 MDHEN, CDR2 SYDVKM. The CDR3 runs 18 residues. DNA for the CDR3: TGTGCCAGCAGTTTCCCCGGGACCCTTAGCTCTGGGGCCAACGTCCTGACTTTC. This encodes CASSFPGTLSSGANVLTF.

The CDR3 region has the DNA TGCGCCAGCAGCTTGCGGCCCCAGGAACAAAACACTGAAGCTTTCTTT. This sequence encodes CASSLRPQEQNTEAFF. The rearrangement links TRBV5-1 to TRBJ1-1; D is undetermined. Germline CDR1 SGHRS, CDR2 YFSETQ. The CDR3 totals 16 residues. V dropped 1 base and J dropped 2 bases, with 15 bases sitting between them. Full variable domain (missing parts from reference TRBV5-1 and TRBJ1-1): KAGVTQTPRYLIKTRGQQVTLSCSPISGHRSVSWYQQTPGQGLQFLFEYFSETQRNKGNFPGRFSGRQFSNSRSEMNVSTLELGDSALYLCASSLRPQEQNTEAFFGQGTRLTVV.

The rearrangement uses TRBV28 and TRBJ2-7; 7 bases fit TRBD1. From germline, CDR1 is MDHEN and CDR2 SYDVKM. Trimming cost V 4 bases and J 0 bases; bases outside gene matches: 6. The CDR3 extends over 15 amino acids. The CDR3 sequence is CASSSTGEGSYEQYF. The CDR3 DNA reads TGTGCCAGCAGTTCCACAGGGGAAGGCTCCTACGAGCAGTACTTC.

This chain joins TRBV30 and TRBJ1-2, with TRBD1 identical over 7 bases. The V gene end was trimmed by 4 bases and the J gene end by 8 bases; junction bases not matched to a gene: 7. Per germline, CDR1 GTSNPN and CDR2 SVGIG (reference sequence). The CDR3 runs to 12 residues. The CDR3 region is CAWNPGGRGYTF. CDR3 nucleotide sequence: TGTGCCTGGAACCCAGGGGGAAGGGGCTACACCTTC. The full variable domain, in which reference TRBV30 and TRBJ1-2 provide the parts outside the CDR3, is SQTIHQWPATLVQPVGSPLSLECTVEGTSNPNLYWYRQAAGRGLQLLFYSVGIGQISSEVPQNLSASRPQDRQFILSSKKLLLSDSGFYLCAWNPGGRGYTFGSGTRLTVV.

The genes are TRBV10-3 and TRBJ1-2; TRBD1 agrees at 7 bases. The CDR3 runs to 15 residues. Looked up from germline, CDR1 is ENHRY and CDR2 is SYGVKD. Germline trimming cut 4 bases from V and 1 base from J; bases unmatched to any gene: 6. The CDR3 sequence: CAISGQGGSNYGYTF. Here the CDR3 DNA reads TGTGCCATCAGTGGGCAGGGGGGAAGTAACTATGGCTACACCTTC.

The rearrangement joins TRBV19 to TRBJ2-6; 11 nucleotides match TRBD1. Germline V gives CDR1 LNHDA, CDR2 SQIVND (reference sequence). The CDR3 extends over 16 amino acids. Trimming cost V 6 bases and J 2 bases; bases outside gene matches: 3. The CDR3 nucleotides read TGTGCCAGTAGCGGACAGGGGGCCGCTGGGGCCAACGTCCTGACTTTC. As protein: CASSGQGAAGANVLTF.